This T cell receptor (beta chain) was found in a study of T cell repertoires in cytomegalovirus infection. The overall study: Matching HLA type, along with CMV infection, was indicated by public TCR beta signatures.

Regarding this clonotype: Its target is unknown.

This CDR3 has 15 residues. The junction had 9 bases not matched to a gene; V was cut back by 3 bases and J by 4 bases. CDR1 SGHTA and CDR2 FQGNSA come from the germline V gene. TCRdb re-called the reads with MiXCR, one entry per CDR3 protein. Of 750,000 to 950,000 distinct CDR3 sequences in the sample, almost 30% were seen once. Regarding the study as a whole: Clonotypes of TCR beta that were HLA-C-restricted and CMV-specific dominated the ex vivo response. Cumulative public TCR beta family frequency identified CMV carriers with the relevant HLA.

This sequence originates from a human donor in good health (CMV status not recorded). Some clones in this sample may be carry-over from other donors' samples. The sequences come from cultured CD8+ T cells from PBMCs, collected from culture after CMV antigen stimulation. The rearrangement uses TRBV7-2 and TRBJ2-7; 7 nucleotides match TRBD1. The CDR3 loop is CASSFLGQENYEQYF. In nucleotides, the CDR3 is TGTGCCAGCAGCTTTTTAGGACAGGAGAATTACGAGCAGTACTTC. Full variable domain (outside the CDR3, taken from reference TRBV7-2 and TRBJ2-7): GAGVSQSPSNKVTEKGKDVELRCDPISGHTALYWYRQSLGQGLEFLIYFQGNSAPDKSGLPSDRFSAERTGGSVSTLTIQRTQQEDSAVYLCASSFLGQENYEQYFGPGTRLTVT.